The rows below give T cell receptor beta chains drawn from one sample of a study of Graves' ophthalmopathy and Graves' hyperthyroidism. TCRdb independently ran MiXCR on the multiplex PCR reads; one entry per CDR3 protein. The sample yields over a million distinct CDR3 sequences, about 35% seen once. Material: peripheral blood or thyroid tissue (not recorded which). These receptors all stem from an adult man with Graves' hyperthyroidism. CDR3s include the opening cysteine and the closing phenylalanine or tryptophan.

v_call,cdr3_aa
TRBV7-6,CASSSRGQTNEKLFF
TRBV29-1,CSVEAVLGYTF
TRBV20-1,CSARQGWLGNQPQHF
TRBV29-1,CSVVRDRGAYEQYF
TRBV5-1,CASSQSPSEQYF
TRBV10-3,CAISMDAQVDTGELFF
TRBV11-2,CASNRQGEVRPQHF
TRBV10-3,CAISPPTNLKETQYF
TRBV5-1,CASSQEWGGIQETQYF
TRBV2,CASSATGMLIYGYTF
TRBV19,CASSPVWTGGHYSPLHF
TRBV7-9,CASTLTLPGQRNEKLFF
TRBV7-6,CASSLGQGTGGYTF
TRBV6-5,CASSYGGTGGEQYF
TRBV5-6,CASSLQRSYSNQPQHF
TRBV6-6,CASSPTRTGGTRYGYTF
TRBV15,CATSRDGGGTEDSGANVLTF
TRBV7-9,CATHQRTANTGELFF
TRBV13,CASSWGLSEAFF
TRBV2,CASSALSGNPYEQYF
TRBV5-1,CASSLVQGSYNSPLHF
TRBV5-4,CASSSGVYSGNTIYF
TRBV7-8,CASSQSIYF
TRBV12-3/TRBV12-4,CASSPLDRGGYGYTF
TRBV10-3,CAIRATGTNEKLFF
TRBV6-5,CASSARTGFGYEQYF
TRBV15,CATSGRNTGGQGSETQYF
TRBV9,CASSGSGGENTGELFF
TRBV29-1,CSVGEGAVHTF
TRBV19,CASSTWNTEAFF
TRBV7-9,CASSSDNTYEQYF
TRBV7-8,CASSPDSSRQPQHF
TRBV7-9,CASSRPGQSNVLTF
TRBV12-3/TRBV12-4,CASSPLSDQETQYF
TRBV20-1,CSASTSGSPAQYF
TRBV7-9,CASSPTGGGRYEQYF
TRBV20-1,CSAREEGARYGYTF
TRBV6-5,CASSYQELNSPLHF
TRBV25-1,CASSPGSGTSGTETQYF
TRBV9,CASSVASGGDYEQYF
TRBV6-5,CASSEDWQVQETQYF
TRBV7-2,CASSNTGTEGETQYF